A single T cell receptor beta chain is shown here with its context. This PCR relied on a set of 60 Vbeta primers and 13 Jbeta primers. The table came from immunoSEQ multiplex PCR; TCRdb's copy has only in-frame clones and leaves some out. This repertoire shows hundreds of thousands of clones, over 60% found once; its top ten account for about 1.7%. The data were taken from a study of cytomegalovirus exposure and HLA in healthy donors. Trimming removed 3 bases at V and 4 bases at J, with 9 bases between. This CDR3 region has 14 residues. Looked up from germline, CDR1 is MDHEN and CDR2 is SYDVKM. The origin of this receptor is a male donor in good health and CMV-seronegative. The specimen was PBMCs. This rearrangement joins TRBV28 to TRBJ1-4; D not certain. CDR3 sequence (DNA): TGTGCCAGCAGTTTGAGTCGTTTTAATGAAAAACTGTTTTTT. Translation gives CASSLSRFNEKLFF.